Below, one T cell receptor beta chain is given with its context. In this sample, this clone turned up a few times. The clone's antigen remains unknown. No much larger clonotype is one base removed from it; base qualities were not supplied. The Qiagen DNeasy kit was used to extract genomic DNA both from unsorted PBMCs and from the negatively selected CD4+ and CD8+ fractions. Using primers that anneal to V and J segments, immunoSEQ multiplex PCR amplified the TCR beta CDR3 regions. A synthetic immune receptor repertoire was used to minimize amplification bias, and any remaining bias was removed computationally after sequencing. Per the source publication's procedure: Custom Python scripts were used to quantify repertoire diversity as the Shannon entropy index. Unsorted, CD4+ and CD8+ repertoires were examined separately, except in combined analyses, for which CD4+ and CD8+ sequences were merged in silico. Clonal expansion was defined as a frequency increase of at least 2-fold after treatment compared with C1D1, and clones undetected at baseline were assigned a pseudocount of 0.5. Clones with 0 or 1 copy at C1D1 were classified as singleton clones, and clones with 2 or more copies were classified as non-singleton clones. Clones expanded in unsorted samples were annotated as CD4+, CD8+ or unknown by matching protein sequences in sorted samples from the same patient. Wilcoxon tests were applied to paired samples to test diversity changes from C1D1 to C4D1. TCRdb retrieved this table from immuneACCESS and kept in-frame rearrangements only. Not all clones are present; in checked studies, unresolved V genes account for under half, and no reason is known for the remainder. V and J calls and clone size follow that table, whereas D and trimming were derived from the DNA. This sample comprises approximately 57,000 clones, under 95% of them detected only once. The top ten constitute about 9.4% of the sample.

This specimen's time point label, per the study, means: cycle 2 day 1 (C2D1) of nivolumab. Relapse after autologous stem cell transplantation had occurred in all trial patients, and cohorts A, B and C were distinguished by prior brentuximab vedotin exposure. The trial cohort was composed of roughly 60 patients with relapsed/refractory classical Hodgkin lymphoma, for whom complete response, partial response or progressive disease was recorded as best overall response. Single-agent nivolumab was administered to trial patients in the multi-cohort phase II CheckMate 205 trial. An independent review committee assessed best overall response by applying the 2007 International Working Group response criteria. Trial PBMCs were collected immediately before nivolumab initiation (C1D1) and during therapy at cycle 2 day 1 and cycle 4 day 1. Peripheral blood was collected in 8 mL Vacutainer Cell Preparation Tubes, from which PBMCs were isolated by centrifugation and then cryopreserved.

The CDR3 runs 14 residues from the cysteine to the phenylalanine. Left in the record is the CDR3 DNA by itself, 42 bases read in frame from the first base. The germline V gene (reference sequence) yields LNHNV for CDR1 and YYDKDF for CDR2. V is clipped by 0 bases and J by 1 base, and the sequence between their germline boundaries is 5 bases long. The sample is drawn from a study of PD-1 blockade in classical Hodgkin lymphoma (dated by TCRdb to the early 2020s). Broadly, across the study: Nivolumab dosing was 3 mg/kg intravenously every 2 weeks, continuing until either disease progression or unacceptable toxicity. A peripheral blood immune signature of response to PD-1 blockade in classical Hodgkin lymphoma was defined using TCR beta sequencing and CyTOF. Overall study results and their limits: Baseline diversity similar to that of newly diagnosed patients was observed in trial patients achieving complete response, whereas significantly lower diversity was observed in partial responders and progressors. Newly diagnosed patients were reported to have lower baseline TCR diversity than healthy donors, and relapsed/refractory patients were reported to have lower baseline TCR diversity still. Diversity was lower in patients who began nivolumab less than 1 year after ASCT, so these patients were left out of later analyses to avoid confounding by immune reconstitution. A significant rise by C4D1 was seen in CD4+ but not CD8+ TCR diversity (p=0.0027 vs p=0.16), with the rise being most apparent in complete responders (p=0.02). The study covered only a single clinical trial cohort, and the causes of the repertoire differences, possibly disease activity or prior therapy, were still not defined.

This receptor was obtained from a human donor with classical Hodgkin lymphoma. The sample was peripheral blood mononuclear cells (PBMCs), taken before the second cycle of nivolumab. The chain was built from TRBV15 and TRBJ2-3, with the D gene call left open. In nucleotide form, the sequence is TGTGCCACCAGCAGAGATGATGGCACAGATACGCAGTATTTT. Its protein reads: CATSRDDGTDTQYF.